The source of this T cell receptor beta chain is a study of OX40 agonist ivuxolimab in advanced cancers. The sample holds one count of this clone. The sampling schedule covered blood at baseline, cycle 4 day 1, and cycle 7 day 1. The trim removed 7 bases at V and 4 bases at J, leaving 4 bases unmatched. CDR3 length equals 14 residues. Germline V gene sequence: CDR1 SNHLY, CDR2 FYNNEI. Clones were read by immunoSEQ multiplex PCR, and TCRdb kept only the in-frame ones, dropping some. This table holds tens of thousands of clones, more than 80% found once. The input for sequencing was CD4+ or CD8+ T cells sorted from blood, taken in a trial of the OX40 agonist ivuxolimab. This chain links TRBV2 with TRBJ2-1; 10 bases agree with TRBD2. This clonotype originated in an adult with an advanced solid tumor such as melanoma, head and neck, liver or kidney cancer. The CDR3 is CASMWTSGYNEQFF. CDR3 bases: TGTGCCAGCATGTGGACTAGCGGATACAATGAGCAGTTCTTC.